This TCR beta chain derives from a study of T cells in Graves' hyperthyroidism and ophthalmopathy. General study points: Most clonotypes expanded in thyroid above 0.001 were likewise present in blood.

Trimming removed 8 bases from V and 1 base from J; junction bases left unmatched: 3. The CDR3 is made up of 13 amino acids. The V gene's germline CDR1 is LGHDT and CDR2 YNNKEL (reference sequence). Diagnoses rested on clinical symptoms, serum thyroxine and TRAb, thyroid ultrasound and orbital computed tomography. The blood sample dates from first hyperthyroidism diagnosis, preceding any ophthalmopathy symptoms. This clonotype was counted at least ten times. Its antigen remains unidentified. RNA transcripts served as the template for amplifying TCR beta CDR3 regions. Carried out on the TCR CDR3, a first-round RT-PCR used the HTBI primer set. One entry per CDR3 protein, called by TCRdb with MiXCR from the multiplex PCR reads. The sample lists about 770,000 distinct CDR3 sequences, approximately 19% seen once, with over 15% in the top ten.

The V gene is TRBV3-1, the J gene TRBJ2-7; 9 nucleotides match TRBD1. This clonotype was obtained from a woman aged 45-60 years with Graves' hyperthyroidism that later progressed to Graves' ophthalmopathy. Sequencing used blood. The CDR3 nucleotides are TGTGCCAGCCGGGACAGGGTTTCCTACGAGCAGTACTTC. Translating it yields CASRDRVSYEQYF.